These T cell receptor beta chains were read from a single sample in a study of PD-L1 blockade in urothelial cancer. Method: immunoSEQ multiplex PCR; TCRdb's copy keeps in-frame clones and lacks some. In the table there are about 130,000 clones, about 81% of which are singletons. This material consisted of PBMCs, taken around atezolizumab (anti-PD-L1) treatment. All receptors derive from a middle-aged man with urothelial cancer. The CDR3 runs from the conserved cysteine through the conserved F or W. A D gene is named only where the DNA matches it firmly. Rows may omit the clone size; those that give it use once, few, many or a size class.

clone size	D gene	V gene	J gene	CDR3 DNA	CDR3 protein
-	TRBD1	TRBV9	TRBJ2-2	TGTGCCAGCAGCCAGCGGACAGGGCAGGACACCGGGGAGCTGTTTTTT	CASSQRTGQDTGELFF
-	TRBD2	TRBV7-2	TRBJ2-7	TGTGCCAGCAGTATGGGACTAGCGCAGTACGAGCAGTACTTC	CASSMGLAQYEQYF
-	-	TRBV30	TRBJ2-3	TGTGCCTGGACGATAGCGGTCCGCACAGATACGCAGTATTTT	CAWTIAVRTDTQYF
once	-	TRBV19	TRBJ1-1	TGTGCCAGTAGTATGAGGGGAGGCACTGAAGCTTTCTTT	CASSMRGGTEAFF
few	TRBD1	TRBV28	TRBJ1-1	TGTGCCAGCAGTTTGAGGGGGCGTAACACTGAAGCTTTCTTT	CASSLRGRNTEAFF
-	-	TRBV25-1	TRBJ2-3	TGTGCCAGCAGCGAGGGAGTGGCAGATACGCAGTATTTT	CASSEGVADTQYF
-	-	TRBV12-5	TRBJ1-2	TGTGCTAGTGGTTTGGTATTAGGCCAGGGGACCTATGGCTACACCTTC	CASGLVLGQGTYGYTF
-	-	TRBV11-2	TRBJ2-7	TGTGCCAGCAGCTTGGGAGGCGGCTACGAGCAGTACTTC	CASSLGGGYEQYF
-	-	TRBV11-2	TRBJ2-7	TGTGCCAGCAGCTCCGGGATTATGCCCTACGAGCAGTACTTC	CASSSGIMPYEQYF
once	TRBD1	TRBV28	TRBJ2-1	TGTGCCAGCAGTGGACAGGGGGGATACAATGAGCAGTTCTTC	CASSGQGGYNEQFF
-	-	TRBV19	TRBJ1-1	TGTGCCAGCCAACTTACTGGCGGCAGAGACACTGAAGCTTTCTTT	CASQLTGGRDTEAFF
once	TRBD2	TRBV9	TRBJ2-1	TGTGCCAGCAGCCCTTGGCTAGCGGGAGATCGCTCCTACAATGAGCAGTTCTTC	CASSPWLAGDRSYNEQFF
-	-	TRBV20-1	TRBJ1-2	TGCGCGACCACAGATAACTATGGCTACACCTTC	CATTDNYGYTF
-	-	TRBV6-6	TRBJ2-5	TGTGCCAGCAGCGAATACGCCGGGGAGACCCAGTACTTC	CASSEYAGETQYF
once	-	TRBV5-1	TRBJ1-2	TGCGCCAGCAGCGTGGAGGGCAGGGGACACTATGGCTACACCTTC	CASSVEGRGHYGYTF